This T cell receptor (beta chain) originates from a study of Ad26.COV2.S vaccination and SARS-CoV-2 variants. This clone was seen a handful of times. The treatment was: about 20 received Ad26.COV2.S at low or high dose, single or two shots; 5 received placebo; per-sample allocation not given. Specimen acquisition occurred on day 63 following the initial vaccine or placebo injection. The protocol was immunoSEQ multiplex PCR, while the TCRdb copy is restricted to in-frame clones and leaves out a portion. The data contain over 350,000 clones, about 88% of them seen just once; the ten biggest clones take up approximately 3.7%. The clonotype originates from a person between 18 and 65 years old who received the Ad26.COV2.S COVID-19 vaccine or a placebo. Sample: peripheral blood, taken in a trial of Ad26.COV2.S vaccine versus placebo.

Written as DNA, the CDR3 is TGTGCCAGCAGTTGGCCCGGGGGCAGCACAGATACGCAGTATTTT. Translating it yields CASSWPGGSTDTQYF. The rearrangement links TRBV6-2 or TRBV6-3 to TRBJ2-3; the D call may be TRBD1 or TRBD2 (6 bases each). V was pared by 4 bases and J by 0 bases, with 11 bases between. CDR3 length: 15 amino acids. Germline CDR1 is MNHEY and CDR2 is SVGEGT.